This T cell receptor (beta chain) derives from a study of blood T cells in healthy people across ages. The CDR3 is made up of 16 amino acids. V shed 0 bases and J shed 0 bases, with 10 bases lying between them. Germline V gives CDR1 SGHDT, CDR2 YYEEEE. A sample-barcoded 5' primer and a J-beta primer mix were used in a second PCR of about 6 to 11 cycles. TCRdb re-derived calls from the 5' RACE reads in MiXCR, one entry per CDR3 protein. This sample has more than 750,000 distinct CDR3 sequences, with about 28% found just once. The sample was also reused in another study, on T cells of mothers and their children.

The V gene is TRBV5-6, the J gene TRBJ1-3, with unresolved D. This TCR derives from a woman in her thirties or forties in good health. Sequencing used blood. The CDR3, as DNA: TGTGCCAGCAGCTTGGAGCGTCGGGTCTCTGGAAACACCATATATTTT. Encoded protein: CASSLERRVSGNTIYF.